The clone carrying this T cell receptor beta chain was observed at least ten times. The antigen remains unidentified. The record originates from a study of CD8 T cells in ankylosing spondylitis. Germline V gene data show CDR1 as MDHEN and CDR2 as SYDVKM. CDR3 length: 14 residues. Trimming took 10 bases from V and 0 from J, leaving 10 bases between them. Study outcomes and limitations: In peripheral blood, disease-linked CD8+ clones occurred at relatively low frequencies.

Using quantitative 5'-RACE with molecular barcodes, the authors made TCR beta libraries. One entry per CDR3 protein, called by TCRdb with MiXCR from the 5' RACE reads. The sample yields about 250,000 distinct CDR3 sequences, roughly 8.2% seen once. The receptor comes from a female donor with ankylosing spondylitis or in good health (not recorded which). The chain uses TRBV28 and TRBJ1-6; no clear D gene. Specimen: blood, either unsorted or a sorted T cell fraction (not recorded which). As DNA, the CDR3 is TGTGCCATTTCGTCAAGCTCCTATAATTCACCCCTCCACTTT. Translating it yields CAISSSSYNSPLHF.